This T cell receptor (beta chain) was obtained from a study of blood T cells in healthy people across ages. Findings and limits, study-wide: Estimated diversity across one million T cells was deemed an underestimate.

Alongside a J-beta primer mix, a sample-barcoded 5' primer served in a second PCR lasting roughly 6 to 12 cycles. TCRdb analysed the 5' RACE reads with MiXCR anew, one entry per CDR3 protein. The repertoire holds about 1.6 million distinct CDR3 sequences, with roughly a third as singletons. About this clonotype: The target antigen is unknown.

From germline, CDR1 is SGHRS and CDR2 YFSETQ. V lost 4 bases and J lost 2, with 18 bases in between. This CDR3 has 16 residues. Donors ranged from roughly 6 to 100 years old and were healthy Caucasians in Russia. Per-sample PBMC isolation yielded at least 7 million cells. Sequencing was performed on blood. The rearrangement uses TRBV5-1 and TRBJ1-2, with D possibly TRBD1 on 6 matching bases. The TCR originated in a woman in her twenties or thirties in good health. The chain's CDR3 is CASSITTGISNYGYTF. The CDR3, as DNA: TGCGCCAGCAGCATCACCACAGGGATTTCAAACTATGGCTACACCTTC.